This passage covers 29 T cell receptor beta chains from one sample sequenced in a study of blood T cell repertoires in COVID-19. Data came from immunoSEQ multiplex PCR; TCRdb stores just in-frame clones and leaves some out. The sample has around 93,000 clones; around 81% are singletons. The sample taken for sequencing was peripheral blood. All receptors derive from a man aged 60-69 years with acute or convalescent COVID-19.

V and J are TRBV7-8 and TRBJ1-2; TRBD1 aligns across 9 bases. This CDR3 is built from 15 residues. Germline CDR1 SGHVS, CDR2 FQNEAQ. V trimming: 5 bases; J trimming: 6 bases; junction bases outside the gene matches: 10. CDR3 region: CASSILQGAQDGYTF. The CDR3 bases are TGTGCCAGCAGCATACTACAGGGGGCTCAGGATGGCTACACCTTC.

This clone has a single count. CDR3 amino acids: CAWSPLSLRDSPLHF. The CDR3 DNA follows: TGTGCCTGGAGTCCCCTGTCCCTCAGGGATTCACCCCTCCACTTT. The chain joins TRBV30 to TRBJ1-6; possibly TRBD1 for D (5 bases). V was pared by 2 bases and J by 8 bases, with 16 bases between. This CDR3 region has 15 residues. Germline V gives CDR1 GTSNPN, CDR2 SVGIG (reference sequence).

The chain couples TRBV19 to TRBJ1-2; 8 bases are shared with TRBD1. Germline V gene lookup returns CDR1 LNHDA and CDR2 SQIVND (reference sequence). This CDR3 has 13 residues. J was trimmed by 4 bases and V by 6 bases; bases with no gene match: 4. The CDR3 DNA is TGTGCCAGTAGCGGACAGGGTATCTATGGCTACACCTTC. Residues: CASSGQGIYGYTF.

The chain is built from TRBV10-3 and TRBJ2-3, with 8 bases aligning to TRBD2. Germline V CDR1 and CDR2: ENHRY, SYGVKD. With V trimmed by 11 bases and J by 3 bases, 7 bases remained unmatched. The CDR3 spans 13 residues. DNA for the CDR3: TGTGCCTCACGGGGGGGGGTAACAGATACGCAGTATTTT. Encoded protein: CASRGGVTDTQYF.

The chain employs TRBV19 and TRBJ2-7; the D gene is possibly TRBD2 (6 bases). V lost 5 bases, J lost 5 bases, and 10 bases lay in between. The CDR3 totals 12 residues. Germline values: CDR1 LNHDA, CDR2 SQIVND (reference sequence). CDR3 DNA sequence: TGTGCCAGTAGTGGAGGGAGCCACGAGCAGTACTTC. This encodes CASSGGSHEQYF.

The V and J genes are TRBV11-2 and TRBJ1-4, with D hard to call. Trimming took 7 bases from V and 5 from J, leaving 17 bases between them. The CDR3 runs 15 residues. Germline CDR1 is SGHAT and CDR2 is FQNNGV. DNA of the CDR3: TGTGCCAGCACCGTGGCTACGGGGAGGAATGAAAAACTGTTTTTT. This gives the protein CASTVATGRNEKLFF. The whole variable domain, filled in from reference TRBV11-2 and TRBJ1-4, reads EAGVAQSPRYKIIEKRQSVAFWCNPISGHATLYWYQQILGQGPKLLIQFQNNGVVDDSQLPKDRFSAERLKGVDSTLKIQPAKLEDSAVYLCASTVATGRNEKLFFGSGTQLSVL.

The CDR3 here is CASSFQGVGNTIYF. Here the CDR3 DNA reads TGTGCCAGCAGCTTTCAGGGGGTCGGAAACACCATATATTTT. The chain couples TRBV6-5 to TRBJ1-3; 7 nucleotides match TRBD1. CDR3 size: 14 residues. The V gene's germline CDR1 is MNHEY and CDR2 SVGAGI. V shed 6 bases and J 4 bases; nucleotides not matched to a gene: 6.

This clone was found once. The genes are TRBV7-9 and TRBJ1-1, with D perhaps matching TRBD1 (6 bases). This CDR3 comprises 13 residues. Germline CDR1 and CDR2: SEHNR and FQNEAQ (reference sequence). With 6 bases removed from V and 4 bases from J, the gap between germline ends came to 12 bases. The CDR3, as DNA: TGTGCCAGCAGGCTCCAGGGGCGCACTGAAGCTTTCTTT. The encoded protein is CASRLQGRTEAFF. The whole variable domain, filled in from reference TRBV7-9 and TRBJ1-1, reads DTGVSQNPRHKITKRGQNVTFRCDPISEHNRLYWYRQTLGQGPEFLTYFQNEAQLEKSRLLSDRFSAERPKGSFSTLEIQRTEQGDSAMYLCASRLQGRTEAFFGQGTRLTVV.

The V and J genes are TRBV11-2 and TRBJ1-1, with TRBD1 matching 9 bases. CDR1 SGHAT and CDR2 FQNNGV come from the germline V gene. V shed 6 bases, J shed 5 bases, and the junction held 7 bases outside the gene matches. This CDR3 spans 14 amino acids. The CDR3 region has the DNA TGTGCCAGCAGTTCAGACAGGGGGAGAACTGAAGCTTTCTTT. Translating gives CASSSDRGRTEAFF.

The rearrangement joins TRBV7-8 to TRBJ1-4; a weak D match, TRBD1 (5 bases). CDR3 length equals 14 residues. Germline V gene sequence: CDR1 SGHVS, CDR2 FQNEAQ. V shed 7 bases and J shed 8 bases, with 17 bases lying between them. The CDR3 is CASNMGGIGEKLFF. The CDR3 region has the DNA TGTGCCAGCAATATGGGGGGAATCGGAGAAAAACTGTTTTTT.

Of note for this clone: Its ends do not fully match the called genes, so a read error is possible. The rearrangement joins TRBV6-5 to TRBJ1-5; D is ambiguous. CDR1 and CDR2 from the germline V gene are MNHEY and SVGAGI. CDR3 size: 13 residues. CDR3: CASSHSLNQPQHF. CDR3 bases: TGTGCCAGCAGTCACTCCTTAAATCAGCCCCAGCATTTT.

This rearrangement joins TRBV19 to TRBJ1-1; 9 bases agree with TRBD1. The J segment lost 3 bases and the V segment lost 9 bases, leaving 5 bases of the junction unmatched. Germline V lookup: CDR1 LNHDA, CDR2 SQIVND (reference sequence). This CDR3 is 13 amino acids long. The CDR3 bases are TGTGCCAGCGGGACAGGGTTGTACACTGAAGCTTTCTTT. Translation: CASGTGLYTEAFF.

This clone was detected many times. In nucleotides, the CDR3 is TGTGCCAGCAGCTCGGGACAGAACACCGGGGAGCTGTTTTTT. This translates into CASSSGQNTGELFF. V and J are TRBV11-1 and TRBJ2-2, with a possible D match to TRBD1 (6 bases). This CDR3 region has 14 residues. Trimming left V 4 bases short and J 1 base short, with 7 bases between. Germline CDR1 reads SGHAT; CDR2 reads FQDESV (reference sequence). Filled out from reference TRBV11-1 and TRBJ2-2, the complete variable domain reads EAEVAQSPRYKITEKSQAVAFWCDPISGHATLYWYRQILGQGPELLVQFQDESVVDDSQLPKDRFSAERLKGVDSTLKIQPAELGDSAMYLCASSSGQNTGELFFGEGSRLTVL.

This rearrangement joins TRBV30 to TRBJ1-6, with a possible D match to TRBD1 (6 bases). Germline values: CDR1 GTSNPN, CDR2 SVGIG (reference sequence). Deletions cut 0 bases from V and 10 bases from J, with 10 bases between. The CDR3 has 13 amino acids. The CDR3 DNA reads TGTGCCTGGAGTGTACAGGGAGTATCACCCCTCCACTTT. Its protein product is CAWSVQGVSPLHF.

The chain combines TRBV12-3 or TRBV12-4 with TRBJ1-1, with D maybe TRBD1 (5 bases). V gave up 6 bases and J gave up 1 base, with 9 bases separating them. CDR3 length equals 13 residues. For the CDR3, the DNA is TGTGCCAGCAGCCTTGGACAGAACACTGAAGCTTTCTTT. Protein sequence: CASSLGQNTEAFF.

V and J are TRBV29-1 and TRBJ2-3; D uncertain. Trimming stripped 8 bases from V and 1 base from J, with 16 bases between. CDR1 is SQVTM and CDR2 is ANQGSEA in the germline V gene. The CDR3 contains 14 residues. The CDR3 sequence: CSWRKTVRTDTQYF. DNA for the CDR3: TGCAGCTGGAGAAAGACCGTTCGCACAGATACGCAGTATTTT.

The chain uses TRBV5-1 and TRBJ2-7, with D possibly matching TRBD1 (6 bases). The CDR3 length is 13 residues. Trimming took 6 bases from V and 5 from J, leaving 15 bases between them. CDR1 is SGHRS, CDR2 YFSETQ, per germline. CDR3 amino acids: CASNDRTTHEQYF. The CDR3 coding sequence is TGCGCCAGCAACGACAGGACCACCCACGAGCAGTACTTC.

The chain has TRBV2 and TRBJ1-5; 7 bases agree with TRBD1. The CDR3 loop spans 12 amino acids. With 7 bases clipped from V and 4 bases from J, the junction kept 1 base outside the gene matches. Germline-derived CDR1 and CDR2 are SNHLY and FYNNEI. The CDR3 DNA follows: TGTGCCAGCACACAGGGGAATCAGCCCCAGCATTTT. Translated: CASTQGNQPQHF.

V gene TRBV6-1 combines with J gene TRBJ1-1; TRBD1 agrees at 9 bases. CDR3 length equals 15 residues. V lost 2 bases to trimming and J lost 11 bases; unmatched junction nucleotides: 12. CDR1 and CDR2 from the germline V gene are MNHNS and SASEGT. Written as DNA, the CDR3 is TGTGCCAGCAGTGAAAGAGGGTCGGGACAGGGTGGGGCTTTCTTT. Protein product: CASSERGSGQGGAFF.

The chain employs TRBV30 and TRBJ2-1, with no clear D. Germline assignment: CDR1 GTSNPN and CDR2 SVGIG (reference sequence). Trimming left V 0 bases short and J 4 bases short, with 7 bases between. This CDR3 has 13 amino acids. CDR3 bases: TGTGCCTGGAGTGTACTGGTTTACAATGAGCAGTTCTTC. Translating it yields CAWSVLVYNEQFF. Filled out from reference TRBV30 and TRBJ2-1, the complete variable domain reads SQTIHQWPATLVQPVGSPLSLECTVEGTSNPNLYWYRQAAGRGLQLLFYSVGIGQISSEVPQNLSASRPQDRQFILSSKKLLLSDSGFYLCAWSVLVYNEQFFGPGTRLTVL.

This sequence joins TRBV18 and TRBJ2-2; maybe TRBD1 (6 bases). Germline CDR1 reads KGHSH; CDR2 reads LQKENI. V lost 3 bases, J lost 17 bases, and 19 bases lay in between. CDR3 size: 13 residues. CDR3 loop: CASSPKEGGTGFF. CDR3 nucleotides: TGTGCCAGCTCACCGAAGGAAGGGGGAACCGGTTTTTTT.

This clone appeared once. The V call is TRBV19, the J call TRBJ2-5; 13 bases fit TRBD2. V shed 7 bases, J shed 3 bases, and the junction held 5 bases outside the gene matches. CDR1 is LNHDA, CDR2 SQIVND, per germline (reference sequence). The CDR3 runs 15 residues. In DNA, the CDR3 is TGTGCCAGTACCTATGGGACTAGCGGGGAAGAGACCCAGTACTTC. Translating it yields CASTYGTSGEETQYF.

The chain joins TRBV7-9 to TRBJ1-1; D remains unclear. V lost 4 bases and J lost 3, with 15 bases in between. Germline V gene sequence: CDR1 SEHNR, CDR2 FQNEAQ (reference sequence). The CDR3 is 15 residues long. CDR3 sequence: CASSSMTRGDTEAFF. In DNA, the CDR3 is TGTGCCAGCAGCTCTATGACCCGGGGAGACACTGAAGCTTTCTTT.

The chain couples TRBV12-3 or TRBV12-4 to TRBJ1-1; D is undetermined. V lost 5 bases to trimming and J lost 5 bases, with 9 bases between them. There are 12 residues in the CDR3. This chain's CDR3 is CASSALGTEAFF. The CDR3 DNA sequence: TGTGCCAGCAGTGCCCTCGGGACTGAAGCTTTCTTT.

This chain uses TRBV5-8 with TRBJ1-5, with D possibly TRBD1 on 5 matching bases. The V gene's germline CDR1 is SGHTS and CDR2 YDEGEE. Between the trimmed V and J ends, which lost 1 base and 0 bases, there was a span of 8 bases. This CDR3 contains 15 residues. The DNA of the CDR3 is TGTGCCAGCAGCTTGCTAGGGGTTAGCAATCAGCCCCAGCATTTT. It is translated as CASSLLGVSNQPQHF.

CDR3 nucleotide sequence: TGCGCCAGCAGCTTGTCGGTGGGGGCTTCCAACGAGCAGTACTTC. This encodes CASSLSVGASNEQYF. The chain employs TRBV5-1 and TRBJ2-7, with D perhaps matching TRBD1 (6 bases). The V end was cut by 1 base, the J end by 5 bases, with 16 bases between. Per germline, CDR1 SGHRS and CDR2 YFSETQ. The CDR3 has 15 amino acids.

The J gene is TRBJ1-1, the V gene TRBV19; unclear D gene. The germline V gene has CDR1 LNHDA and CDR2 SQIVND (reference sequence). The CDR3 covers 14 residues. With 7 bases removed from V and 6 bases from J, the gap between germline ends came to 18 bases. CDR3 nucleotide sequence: TGTGCCAGTACCACTGGAGGCCGCCCAGCTGAAGCTTTCTTT. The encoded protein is CASTTGGRPAEAFF.

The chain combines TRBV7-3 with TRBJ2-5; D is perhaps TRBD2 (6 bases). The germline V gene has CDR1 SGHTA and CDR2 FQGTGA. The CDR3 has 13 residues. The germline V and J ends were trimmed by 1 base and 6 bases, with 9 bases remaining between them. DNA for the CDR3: TGTGCCAGCAGCTTAATAGCGGCAAAGACCCAGTACTTC. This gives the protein CASSLIAAKTQYF.

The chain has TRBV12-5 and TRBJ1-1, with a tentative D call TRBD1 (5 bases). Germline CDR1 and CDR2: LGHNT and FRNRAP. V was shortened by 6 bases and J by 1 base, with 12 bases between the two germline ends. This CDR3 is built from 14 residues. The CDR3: CASGRQLGNTEAFF. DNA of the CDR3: TGTGCTAGTGGAAGACAGCTTGGGAACACTGAAGCTTTCTTT. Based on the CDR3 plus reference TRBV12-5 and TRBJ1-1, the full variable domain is DARVTQTPRHKVTEMGQEVTMRCQPILGHNTVFWYRQTMMQGLELLAYFRNRAPLDDSGMPKDRFSAEMPDATLATLKIQPSEPRDSAVYFCASGRQLGNTEAFFGQGTRLTVV.